The present T cell receptor (beta chain) was sequenced within a study of cytomegalovirus exposure and HLA in healthy donors. Germline loops: CDR1 SGHVS, CDR2 FQNEAQ. Trimming at V came to 2 bases and at J to 3 bases, leaving 4 bases not matched to a gene. This CDR3 comprises 15 residues. Amplification used 60 Vbeta primers and 13 Jbeta primers. The repertoire was sequenced with immunoSEQ multiplex PCR; TCRdb's copy has only in-frame clones and lacks some. The sample has approximately 180,000 clones; roughly four fifths are singletons. The sequence was collected from a young man in good health and CMV-seronegative. The sample consisted of PBMCs. This chain uses TRBV7-8 with TRBJ1-5; 7 bases are a match to TRBD1. The chain's CDR3 is CASSLRTGDNQPQHF. The CDR3 nucleotides read TGTGCCAGCAGCTTACGGACAGGAGACAATCAGCCCCAGCATTTT. Filled out from reference TRBV7-8 and TRBJ1-5, the complete variable domain reads GAGVSQSPRYKVAKRGQDVALRCDPISGHVSLFWYQQALGQGPEFLTYFQNEAQLDKSGLPSDRFFAERPEGSVSTLKIQRTQQEDSAVYLCASSLRTGDNQPQHFGDGTRLSIL.